This T cell receptor beta chain comes out of a study of shared clonotypes between healthy human individuals. Notes on the study in general: What limited the represented genetic and exposure-history diversity was the small number of donors.

The method was immunoSEQ multiplex PCR; TCRdb's version includes in-frame clones alone and lacks a portion of them. The repertoire consists of roughly 2.2 million clones, with roughly 93% occurring once and the leading ten covering 0.35% to 0.5%. Germline CDR1 reads SQVTM; CDR2 reads ANQGSEA. V lost 5 bases to trimming and J lost 4 bases; unmatched junction nucleotides: 7. CDR3 length: 13 amino acids. This clone has a handful of counts. The antigen is unknown. The material sequenced was naive CD4+ T cells from PBMCs. The subset denotes: CD45RA+ positively selected. The clonotype originates from a man aged 18 to 30 in good health. Some clones in this sample may be carry-over from other donors' samples. The chain combines TRBV29-1 with TRBJ1-1; 7 bases line up with TRBD1. The CDR3 region is CSVRDRVVTEAFF. Here the CDR3 DNA reads TGCAGCGTTCGCGACAGGGTAGTCACTGAAGCTTTCTTT.